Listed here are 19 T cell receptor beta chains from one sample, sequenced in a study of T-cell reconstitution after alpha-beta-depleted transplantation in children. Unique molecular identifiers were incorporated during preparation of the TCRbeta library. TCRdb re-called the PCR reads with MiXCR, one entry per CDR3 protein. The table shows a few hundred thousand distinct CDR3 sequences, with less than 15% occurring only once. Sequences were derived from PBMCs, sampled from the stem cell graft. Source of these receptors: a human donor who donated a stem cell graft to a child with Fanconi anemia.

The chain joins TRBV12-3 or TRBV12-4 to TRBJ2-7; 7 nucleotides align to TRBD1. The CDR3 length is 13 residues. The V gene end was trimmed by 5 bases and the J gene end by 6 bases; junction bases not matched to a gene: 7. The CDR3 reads CASSHIHRGEQYV. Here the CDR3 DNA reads TGTGCCAGCAGTCACATACACAGGGGCGAGCAGTACGTC.

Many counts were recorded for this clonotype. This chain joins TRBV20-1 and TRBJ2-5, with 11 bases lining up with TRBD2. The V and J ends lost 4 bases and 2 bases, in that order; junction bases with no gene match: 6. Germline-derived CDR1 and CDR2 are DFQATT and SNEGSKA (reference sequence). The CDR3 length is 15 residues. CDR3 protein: CSATSGGLTQETQYF. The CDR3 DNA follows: TGCAGTGCTACTAGCGGGGGGCTTACGCAAGAGACCCAGTACTTC.

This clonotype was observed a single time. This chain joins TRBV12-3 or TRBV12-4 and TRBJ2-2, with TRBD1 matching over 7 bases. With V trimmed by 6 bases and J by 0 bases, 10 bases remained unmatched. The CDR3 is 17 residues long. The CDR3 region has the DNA TGTGCCAGCAGCCTCTGGGGACAGCCCTCGAACACCGGGGAGCTGTTTTTT. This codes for CASSLWGQPSNTGELFF.

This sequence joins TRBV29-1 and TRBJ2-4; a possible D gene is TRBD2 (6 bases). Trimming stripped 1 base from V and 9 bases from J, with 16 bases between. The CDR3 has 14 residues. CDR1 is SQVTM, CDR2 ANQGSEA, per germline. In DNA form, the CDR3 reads TGCAGCGTTGAAGGAGGTGAGGGGAGGTCCATTCAGTACTTC. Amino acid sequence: CSVEGGEGRSIQYF.

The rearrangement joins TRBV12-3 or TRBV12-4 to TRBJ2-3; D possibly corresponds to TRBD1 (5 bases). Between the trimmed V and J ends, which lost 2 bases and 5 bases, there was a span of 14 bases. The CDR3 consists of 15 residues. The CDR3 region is CASSLTRDIIDTQYF. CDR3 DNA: TGTGCCAGCAGTTTAACCAGGGATATAATAGATACGCAGTATTTT.

The CDR3 reads CASSSDTPSTEQFF. CDR3 in DNA: TGCGCCAGCAGCTCCGACACCCCCTCGACTGAGCAGTTCTTC. This rearrangement joins TRBV5-1 to TRBJ2-1; D unresolved. The V gene's germline CDR1 is SGHRS and CDR2 YFSETQ. Trimming removed 3 bases from V and 9 bases from J, with 16 bases in between. The CDR3 totals 14 residues.

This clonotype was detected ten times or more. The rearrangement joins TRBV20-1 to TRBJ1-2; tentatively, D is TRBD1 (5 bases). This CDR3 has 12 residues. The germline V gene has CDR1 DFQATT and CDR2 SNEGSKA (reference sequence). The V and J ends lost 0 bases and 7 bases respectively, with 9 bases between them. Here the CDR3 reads CSARDFGTGYTF. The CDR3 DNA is TGCAGTGCTAGAGATTTTGGGACTGGCTACACCTTC.

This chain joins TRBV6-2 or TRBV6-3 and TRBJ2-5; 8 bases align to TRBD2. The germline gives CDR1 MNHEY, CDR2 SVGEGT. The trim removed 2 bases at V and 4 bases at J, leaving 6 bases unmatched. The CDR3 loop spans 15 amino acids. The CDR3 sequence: CASSYGAGDPETQYF. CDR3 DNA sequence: TGTGCCAGCAGTTACGGAGCGGGAGATCCAGAGACCCAGTACTTC.

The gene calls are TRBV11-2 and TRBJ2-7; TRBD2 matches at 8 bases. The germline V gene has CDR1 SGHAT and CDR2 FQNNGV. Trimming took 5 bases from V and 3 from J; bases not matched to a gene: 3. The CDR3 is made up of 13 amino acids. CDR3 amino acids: CASSTGGVYEQYF. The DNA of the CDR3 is TGTGCCAGCAGCACGGGAGGGGTCTACGAGCAGTACTTC.

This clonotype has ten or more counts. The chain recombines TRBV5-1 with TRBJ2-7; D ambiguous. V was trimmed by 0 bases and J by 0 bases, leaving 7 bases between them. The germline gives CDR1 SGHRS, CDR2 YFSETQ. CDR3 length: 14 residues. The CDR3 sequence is CASSLGKSSYEQYF. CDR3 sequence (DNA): TGCGCCAGCAGCTTGGGCAAGAGCTCCTACGAGCAGTACTTC.

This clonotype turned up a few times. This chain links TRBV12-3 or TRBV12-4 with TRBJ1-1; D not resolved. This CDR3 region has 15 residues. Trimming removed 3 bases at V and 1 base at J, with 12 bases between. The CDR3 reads CASSFKAVSNTEAFF. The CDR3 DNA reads TGTGCCAGCAGTTTTAAGGCTGTCTCGAACACTGAAGCTTTCTTT.

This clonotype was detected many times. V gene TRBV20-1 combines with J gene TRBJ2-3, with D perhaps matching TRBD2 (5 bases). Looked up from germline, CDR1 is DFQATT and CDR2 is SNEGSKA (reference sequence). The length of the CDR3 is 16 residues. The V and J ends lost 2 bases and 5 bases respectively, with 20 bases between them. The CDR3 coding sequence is TGCAGTGCTAGACCGCGGGTAGCGATTACCCGAGATACGCAGTATTTT. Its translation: CSARPRVAITRDTQYF.

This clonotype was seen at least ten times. The CDR3 region has the DNA TGTGCCAGCAGCGTAGAGGGGACAGGCGCTTTTGAGCAGTTCTTC. Its protein product is CASSVEGTGAFEQFF. The V gene is TRBV9, the J gene TRBJ2-1, with 8 bases matching TRBD1. V gave up 0 bases and J gave up 9 bases; unmatched junction bases: 8. Germline CDR1 is SGDLS and CDR2 is YYNGEE. The CDR3 runs to 15 residues.

The CDR3 nucleotides read TGCAGTGCTACGTATTCCACCACTCAAGAGACCCAGTACTTC. Protein product: CSATYSTTQETQYF. The genes are TRBV20-1 and TRBJ2-5; D call uncertain. The CDR3 runs 14 residues. Germline V lookup: CDR1 DFQATT, CDR2 SNEGSKA (reference sequence). V lost 4 bases and J 2 bases, leaving 14 bases between the germline ends.

CDR3 in DNA: TGTGCCAGCAGTGATTTTGGGGGAGGTGACTATGGCTACACCTTC. Residues: CASSDFGGGDYGYTF. The rearrangement joins TRBV25-1 to TRBJ1-2; weak D call: TRBD1 (5 bases). The ends were cut back, 3 bases at V and 3 bases at J, with 14 bases in the middle. CDR3 length: 15 amino acids. In germline, CDR1 is MGHDK, CDR2 SYGVNS.

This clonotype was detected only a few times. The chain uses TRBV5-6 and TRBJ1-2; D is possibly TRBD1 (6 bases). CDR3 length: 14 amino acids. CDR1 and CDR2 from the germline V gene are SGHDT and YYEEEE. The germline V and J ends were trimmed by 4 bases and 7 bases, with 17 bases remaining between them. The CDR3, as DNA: TGTGCCAGCAGCCTGCGACAGGAATTGAGTGGCTACACCTTC. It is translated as CASSLRQELSGYTF.

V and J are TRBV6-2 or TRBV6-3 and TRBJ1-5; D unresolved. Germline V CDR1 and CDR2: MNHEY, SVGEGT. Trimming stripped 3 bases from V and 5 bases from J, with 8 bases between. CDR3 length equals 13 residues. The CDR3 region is CASSYDFHQPQHF. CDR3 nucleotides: TGTGCCAGCAGTTATGACTTCCATCAGCCCCAGCATTTT.

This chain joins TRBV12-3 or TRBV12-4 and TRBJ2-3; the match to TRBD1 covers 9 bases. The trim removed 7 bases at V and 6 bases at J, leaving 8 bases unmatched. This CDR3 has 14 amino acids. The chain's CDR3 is CASKIQGASDTQYF. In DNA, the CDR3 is TGTGCCAGCAAAATACAGGGGGCATCGGATACGCAGTATTTT.

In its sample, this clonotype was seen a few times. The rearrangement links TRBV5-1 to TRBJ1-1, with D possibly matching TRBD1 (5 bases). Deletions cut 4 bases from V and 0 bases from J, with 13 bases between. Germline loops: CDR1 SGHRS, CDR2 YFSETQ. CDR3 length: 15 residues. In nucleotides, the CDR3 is TGCGCCAGCAGCCCCAGGACAAGAATGAACACTGAAGCTTTCTTT. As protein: CASSPRTRMNTEAFF. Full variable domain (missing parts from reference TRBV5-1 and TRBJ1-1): KAGVTQTPRYLIKTRGQQVTLSCSPISGHRSVSWYQQTPGQGLQFLFEYFSETQRNKGNFPGRFSGRQFSNSRSEMNVSTLELGDSALYLCASSPRTRMNTEAFFGQGTRLTVV.